This TCR beta chain was identified in a study of blood T cell repertoires in COVID-19. For the study at large: Sites in the United States, Italy and Spain provided acute and convalescent COVID-19 samples. T cells, B-cell-depleted T cells, or PBMCs supplied cDNA or gDNA.

Per the study methods: Reference gene primer amplification yielded estimated nucleated cell counts. Only in-frame clones appear in the TCRdb table, and some are missing; sequencing was by immunoSEQ multiplex PCR. That table gives V, J and clone size, and the DNA gave D and trimming. This table has 150,000 to 200,000 clones, around 92% appearing once. It was during active infection that Seattle patients were enrolled and then longitudinally followed. There are 11 residues in the CDR3. Per the germline V gene, CDR1 is GTSNPN and CDR2 is SVGIG (reference sequence). With 3 bases removed from V and 4 bases from J, the gap between germline ends came to 7 bases.

This sequence joins TRBV30 and TRBJ2-7; tentatively, D is TRBD1 (5 bases). The sample consisted of peripheral blood. The clonotype comes from a young man with COVID-19, enrolled during active disease. The CDR3 protein is CAWSKGYEQYF. The CDR3 bases are TGTGCCTGGAGCAAGGGGTACGAGCAGTACTTC.